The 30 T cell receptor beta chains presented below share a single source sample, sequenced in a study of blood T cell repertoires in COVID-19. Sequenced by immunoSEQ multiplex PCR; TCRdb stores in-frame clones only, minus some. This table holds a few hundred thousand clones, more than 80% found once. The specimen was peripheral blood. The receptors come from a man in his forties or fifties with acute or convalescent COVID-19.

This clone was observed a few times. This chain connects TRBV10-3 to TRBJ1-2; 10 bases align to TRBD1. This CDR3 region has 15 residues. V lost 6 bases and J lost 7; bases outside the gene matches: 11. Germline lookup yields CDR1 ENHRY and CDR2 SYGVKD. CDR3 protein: CAISGGWDRGIGYTF. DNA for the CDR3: TGTGCCATCAGCGGGGGTTGGGACAGGGGAATTGGCTACACCTTC.

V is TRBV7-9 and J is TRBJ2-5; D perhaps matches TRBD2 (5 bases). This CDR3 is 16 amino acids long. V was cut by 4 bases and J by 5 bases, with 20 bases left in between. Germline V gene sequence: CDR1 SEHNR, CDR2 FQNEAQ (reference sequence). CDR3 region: CASSSGWERPLETQYF. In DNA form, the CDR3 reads TGTGCCAGCAGCTCCGGTTGGGAGCGCCCTTTGGAGACCCAGTACTTC.

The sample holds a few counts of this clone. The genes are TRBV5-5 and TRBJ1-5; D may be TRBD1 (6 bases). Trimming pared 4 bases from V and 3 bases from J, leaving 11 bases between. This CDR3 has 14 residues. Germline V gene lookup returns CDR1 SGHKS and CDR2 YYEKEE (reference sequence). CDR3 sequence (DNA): TGTGCCAGCAGCCCCTACAGGGTCAATCAGCCCCAGCATTTT. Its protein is CASSPYRVNQPQHF.

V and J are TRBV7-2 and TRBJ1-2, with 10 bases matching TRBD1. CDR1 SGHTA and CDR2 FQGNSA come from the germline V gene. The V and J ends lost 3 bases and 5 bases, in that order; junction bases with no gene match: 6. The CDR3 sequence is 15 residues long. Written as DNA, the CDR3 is TGTGCCAGCAGCTTGCGGACAGGGGGAACTTATGGCTACACCTTC. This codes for CASSLRTGGTYGYTF. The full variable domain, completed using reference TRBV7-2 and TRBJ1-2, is GAGVSQSPSNKVTEKGKDVELRCDPISGHTALYWYRQSLGQGLEFLIYFQGNSAPDKSGLPSDRFSAERTGGSVSTLTIQRTQQEDSAVYLCASSLRTGGTYGYTFGSGTRLTVV.

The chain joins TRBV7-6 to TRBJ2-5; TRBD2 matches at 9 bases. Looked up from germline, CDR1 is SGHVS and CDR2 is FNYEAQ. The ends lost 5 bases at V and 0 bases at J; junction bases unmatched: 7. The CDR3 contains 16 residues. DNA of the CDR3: TGTGCCAGCAGCCGTAGCGGGGGAAAGTACCAAGAGACCCAGTACTTC. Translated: CASSRSGGKYQETQYF.

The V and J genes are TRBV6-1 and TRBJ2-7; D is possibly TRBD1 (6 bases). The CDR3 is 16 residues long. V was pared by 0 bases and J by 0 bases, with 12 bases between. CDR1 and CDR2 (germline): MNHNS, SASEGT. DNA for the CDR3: TGTGCCAGCAGTGAAGCTTACAGGGTCAGCTCCTACGAGCAGTACTTC. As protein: CASSEAYRVSSYEQYF.

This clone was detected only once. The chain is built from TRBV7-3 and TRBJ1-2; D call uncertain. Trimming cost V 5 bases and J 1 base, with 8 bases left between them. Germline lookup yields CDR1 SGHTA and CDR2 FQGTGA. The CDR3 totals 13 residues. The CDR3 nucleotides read TGTGCCAGCAGCCCAGGAAGTAACTATGGCTACACCTTC. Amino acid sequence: CASSPGSNYGYTF.

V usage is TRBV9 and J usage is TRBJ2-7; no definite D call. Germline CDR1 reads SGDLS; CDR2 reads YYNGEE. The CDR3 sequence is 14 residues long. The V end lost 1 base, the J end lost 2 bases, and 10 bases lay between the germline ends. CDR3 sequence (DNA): TGTGCCAGCAGCGTAACACAGATACCCTACGAGCAGTACTTC. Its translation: CASSVTQIPYEQYF.

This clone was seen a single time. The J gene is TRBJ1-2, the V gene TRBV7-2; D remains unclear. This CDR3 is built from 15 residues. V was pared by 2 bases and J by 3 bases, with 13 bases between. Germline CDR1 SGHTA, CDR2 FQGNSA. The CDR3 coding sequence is TGTGCCAGCAGCTTAACCAGCGTCGGCCACTATGGCTACACCTTC. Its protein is CASSLTSVGHYGYTF.

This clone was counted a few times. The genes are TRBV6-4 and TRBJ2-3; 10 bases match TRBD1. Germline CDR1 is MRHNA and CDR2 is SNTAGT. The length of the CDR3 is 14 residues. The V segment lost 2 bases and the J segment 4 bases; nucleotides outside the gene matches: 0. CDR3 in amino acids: CASSDGTGADTQYF. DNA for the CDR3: TGTGCCAGCAGTGACGGGACAGGGGCAGATACGCAGTATTTT.

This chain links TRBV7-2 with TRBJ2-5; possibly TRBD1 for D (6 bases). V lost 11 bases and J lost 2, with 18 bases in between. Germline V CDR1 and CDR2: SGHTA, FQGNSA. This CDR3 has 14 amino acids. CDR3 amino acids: CASRTGRYQETQYF. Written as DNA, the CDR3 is TGTGCCTCGCGAACAGGGAGATATCAAGAGACCCAGTACTTC.

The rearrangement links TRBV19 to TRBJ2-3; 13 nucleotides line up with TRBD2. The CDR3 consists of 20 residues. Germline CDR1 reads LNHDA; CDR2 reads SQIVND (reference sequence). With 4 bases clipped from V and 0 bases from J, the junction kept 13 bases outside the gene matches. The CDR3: CASSRIHGLAGASSTDTQYF. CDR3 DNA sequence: TGTGCCAGTAGTAGGATACACGGACTAGCGGGAGCTTCTAGCACAGATACGCAGTATTTT.

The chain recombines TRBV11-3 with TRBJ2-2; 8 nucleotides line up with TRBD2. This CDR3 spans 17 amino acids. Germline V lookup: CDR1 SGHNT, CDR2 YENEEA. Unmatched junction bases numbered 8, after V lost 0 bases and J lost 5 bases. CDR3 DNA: TGTGCCAGCAGCTTAGATCGGTTAACTAGCGGTACCGGGGAGCTGTTTTTT. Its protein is CASSLDRLTSGTGELFF.

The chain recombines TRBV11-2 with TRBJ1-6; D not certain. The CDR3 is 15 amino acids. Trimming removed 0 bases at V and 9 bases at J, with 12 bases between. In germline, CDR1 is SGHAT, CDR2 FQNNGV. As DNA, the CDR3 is TGTGCCAGCAGCTTAGAAGCTACTACTACTTCACCCCTCCACTTT. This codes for CASSLEATTTSPLHF.

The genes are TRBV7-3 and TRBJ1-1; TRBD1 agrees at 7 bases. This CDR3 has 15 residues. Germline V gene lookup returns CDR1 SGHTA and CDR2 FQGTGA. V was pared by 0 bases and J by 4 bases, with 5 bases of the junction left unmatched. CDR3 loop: CASSLTSQGSTEAFF. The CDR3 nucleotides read TGTGCCAGCAGCTTAACATCACAGGGGAGCACTGAAGCTTTCTTT.

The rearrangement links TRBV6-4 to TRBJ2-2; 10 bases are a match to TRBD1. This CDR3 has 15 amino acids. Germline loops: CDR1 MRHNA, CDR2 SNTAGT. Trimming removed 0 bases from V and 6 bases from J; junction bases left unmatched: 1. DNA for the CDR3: TGTGCCAGCAGTGACTCGACAGGGGGCGCCGGGGAGCTGTTTTTT. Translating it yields CASSDSTGGAGELFF.

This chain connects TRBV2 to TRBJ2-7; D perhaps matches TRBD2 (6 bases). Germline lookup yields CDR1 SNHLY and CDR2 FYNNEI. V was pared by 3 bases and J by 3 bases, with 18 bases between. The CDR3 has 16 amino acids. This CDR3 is CASSEEGPKFYYEQYF. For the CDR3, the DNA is TGTGCCAGCAGTGAGGAGGGACCTAAATTCTACTACGAGCAGTACTTC.

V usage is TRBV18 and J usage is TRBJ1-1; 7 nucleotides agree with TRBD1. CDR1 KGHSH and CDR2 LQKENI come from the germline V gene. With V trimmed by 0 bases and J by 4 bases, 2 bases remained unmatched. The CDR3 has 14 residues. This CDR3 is CASSPPTGATEAFF. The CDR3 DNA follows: TGTGCCAGCTCACCACCTACAGGGGCCACTGAAGCTTTCTTT.

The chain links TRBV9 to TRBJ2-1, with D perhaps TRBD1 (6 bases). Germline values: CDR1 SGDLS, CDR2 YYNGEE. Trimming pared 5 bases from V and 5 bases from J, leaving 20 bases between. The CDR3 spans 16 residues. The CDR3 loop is CASSPTLRTANNEQFF. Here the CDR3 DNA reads TGTGCCAGCAGTCCCACCTTAAGGACAGCAAACAATGAGCAGTTCTTC.

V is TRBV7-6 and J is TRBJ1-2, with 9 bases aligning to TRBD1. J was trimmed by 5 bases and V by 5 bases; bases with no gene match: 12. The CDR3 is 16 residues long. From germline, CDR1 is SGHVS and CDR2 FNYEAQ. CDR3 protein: CASSGTGQGRVYGYTF. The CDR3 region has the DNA TGTGCCAGCAGCGGAACGGGACAGGGAAGGGTTTATGGCTACACCTTC. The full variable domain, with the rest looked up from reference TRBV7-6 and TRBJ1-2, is GAGVSQSPRYKVTKRGQDVALRCDPISGHVSLYWYRQALGQGPEFLTYFNYEAQQDKSGLPNDRFSAERPEGSISTLTIQRTEQRDSAMYRCASSGTGQGRVYGYTFGSGTRLTVV.

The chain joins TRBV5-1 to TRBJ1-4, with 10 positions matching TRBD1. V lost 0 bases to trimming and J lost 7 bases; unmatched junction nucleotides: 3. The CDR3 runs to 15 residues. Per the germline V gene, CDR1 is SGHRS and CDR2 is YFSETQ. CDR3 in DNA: TGCGCCAGCAGCTTGGGTGGACAGGGGGGTGAAAAACTGTTTTTT. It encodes CASSLGGQGGEKLFF. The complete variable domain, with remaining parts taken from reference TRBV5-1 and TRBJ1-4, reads KAGVTQTPRYLIKTRGQQVTLSCSPISGHRSVSWYQQTPGQGLQFLFEYFSETQRNKGNFPGRFSGRQFSNSRSEMNVSTLELGDSALYLCASSLGGQGGEKLFFGSGTQLSVL.

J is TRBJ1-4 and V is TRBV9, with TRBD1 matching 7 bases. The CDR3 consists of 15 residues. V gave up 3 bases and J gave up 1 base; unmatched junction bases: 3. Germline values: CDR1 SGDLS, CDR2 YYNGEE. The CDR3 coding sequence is TGTGCCAGCAGCGCTGGGACAGTAACTAATGAAAAACTGTTTTTT. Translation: CASSAGTVTNEKLFF.

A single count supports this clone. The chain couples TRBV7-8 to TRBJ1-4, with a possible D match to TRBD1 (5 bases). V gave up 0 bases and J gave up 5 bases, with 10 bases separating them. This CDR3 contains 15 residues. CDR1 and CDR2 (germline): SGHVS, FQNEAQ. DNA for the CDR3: TGTGCCAGCAGCTTAGCGTCAACAGGAAATGAAAAACTGTTTTTT. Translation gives CASSLASTGNEKLFF. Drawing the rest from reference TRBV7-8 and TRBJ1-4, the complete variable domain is GAGVSQSPRYKVAKRGQDVALRCDPISGHVSLFWYQQALGQGPEFLTYFQNEAQLDKSGLPSDRFFAERPEGSVSTLKIQRTQQEDSAVYLCASSLASTGNEKLFFGSGTQLSVL.

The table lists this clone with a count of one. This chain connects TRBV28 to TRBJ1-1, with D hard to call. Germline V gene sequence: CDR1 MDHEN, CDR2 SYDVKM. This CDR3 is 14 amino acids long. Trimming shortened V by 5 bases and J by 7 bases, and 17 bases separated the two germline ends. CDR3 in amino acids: CASSLPGRAGEAFF. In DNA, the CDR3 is TGTGCCAGCAGTCTGCCGGGGAGGGCGGGTGAAGCTTTCTTT.

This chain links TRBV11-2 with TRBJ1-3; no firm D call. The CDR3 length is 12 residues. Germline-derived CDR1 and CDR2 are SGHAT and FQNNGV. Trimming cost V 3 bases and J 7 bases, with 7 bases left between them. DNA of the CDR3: TGTGCCAGCAGCTTGAGTTCCAACACCATATATTTT. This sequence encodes CASSLSSNTIYF.

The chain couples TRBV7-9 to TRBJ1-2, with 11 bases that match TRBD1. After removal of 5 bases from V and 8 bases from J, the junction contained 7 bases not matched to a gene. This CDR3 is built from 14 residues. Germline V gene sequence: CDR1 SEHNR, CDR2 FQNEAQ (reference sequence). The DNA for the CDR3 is TGTGCCAGCAGCCCGGGACAGGGGGTGGAAGGCTACACCTTC. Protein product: CASSPGQGVEGYTF. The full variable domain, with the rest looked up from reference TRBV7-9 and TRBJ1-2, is DTGVSQNPRHKITKRGQNVTFRCDPISEHNRLYWYRQTLGQGPEFLTYFQNEAQLEKSRLLSDRFSAERPKGSFSTLEIQRTEQGDSAMYLCASSPGQGVEGYTFGSGTRLTVV.

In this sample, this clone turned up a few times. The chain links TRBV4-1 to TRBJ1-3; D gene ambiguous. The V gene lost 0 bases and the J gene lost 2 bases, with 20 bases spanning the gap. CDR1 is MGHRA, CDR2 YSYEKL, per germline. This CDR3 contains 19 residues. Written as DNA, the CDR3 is TGCGCCAGCAGCCAAGACAGCGGGATGGAAGAGCCCCCTGGAAACACCATATATTTT. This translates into CASSQDSGMEEPPGNTIYF.

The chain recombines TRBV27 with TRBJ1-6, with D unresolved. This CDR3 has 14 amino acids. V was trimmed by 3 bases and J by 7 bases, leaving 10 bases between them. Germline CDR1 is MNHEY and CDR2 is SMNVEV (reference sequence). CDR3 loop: CASSFRGANSPLHF. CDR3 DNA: TGTGCCAGCAGTTTCCGGGGAGCCAATTCACCCCTCCACTTT.

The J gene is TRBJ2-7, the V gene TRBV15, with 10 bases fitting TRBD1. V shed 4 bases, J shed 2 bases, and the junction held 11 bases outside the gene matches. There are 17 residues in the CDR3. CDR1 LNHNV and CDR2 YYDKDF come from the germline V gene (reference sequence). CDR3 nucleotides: TGTGCCACCAGCAAAGGGGTAAGGGGGACAGGGGCCTACGAGCAGTACTTC. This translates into CATSKGVRGTGAYEQYF.

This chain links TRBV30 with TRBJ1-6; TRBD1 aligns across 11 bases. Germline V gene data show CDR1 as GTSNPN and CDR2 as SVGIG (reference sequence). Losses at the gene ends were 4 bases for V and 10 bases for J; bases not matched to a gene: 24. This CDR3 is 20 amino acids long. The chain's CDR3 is CAWTKGQGAFFPQNESPLHF. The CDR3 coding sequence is TGTGCCTGGACCAAAGGACAGGGGGCGTTTTTCCCCCAAAATGAGTCACCCCTCCACTTT.